Shown below are 21 T cell receptor beta chains from a single sample sequenced in a study of T cells after yellow fever vaccination. TCRdb used MiXCR to reprocess the 5' RACE reads, holding one entry per CDR3 protein. This repertoire shows about 550,000 distinct CDR3 sequences, roughly 21% found once; its top ten account for 13% to 15%. The sequencing here drew on PBMCs, taken 15 days after the yellow fever booster vaccination. The receptors were sampled from a man aged 25-45 years who received the YFV17D yellow fever vaccine.

This clonotype has more than one count but fewer than ten. The J gene is TRBJ2-2, the V gene TRBV10-3; either TRBD1 or TRBD2 may fit D (5 bases each). The V gene lost 8 bases and the J gene lost 2 bases, with 6 bases spanning the gap. Germline CDR1 and CDR2: ENHRY and SYGVKD. This CDR3 is 12 amino acids long. In DNA, the CDR3 is TGTGCCATCGGGGACAACACCGGGGAGCTGTTTTTT. This translates into CAIGDNTGELFF.

The CDR3 DNA is TGCAGTGCTGGCCCTAGCGGGACAGGGGAGCAGTACTTC. It encodes CSAGPSGTGEQYF. This chain joins TRBV20-1 and TRBJ2-7, with D perhaps being TRBD1 or TRBD2 (9 bases each). V was cut by 5 bases and J by 7 bases, with 18 bases left in between. The CDR3 totals 13 residues. CDR1 and CDR2 (germline): DFQATT, SNEGSKA (reference sequence).

The gene calls are TRBV3-1 and TRBJ1-1; possible D gene TRBD1, 5 bases. Trimming stripped 4 bases from V and 4 bases from J, with 19 bases between. The CDR3 spans 16 residues. Germline loops: CDR1 LGHDT, CDR2 YNNKEL (reference sequence). The CDR3 bases are TGTGCCAGCAGCCGCAAAGGGACGGGTGAACGCACTGAAGCTTTCTTT. Translation gives CASSRKGTGERTEAFF.

The chain employs TRBV19 and TRBJ2-3; tentatively, D is TRBD2 (6 bases). Germline V gives CDR1 LNHDA, CDR2 SQIVND (reference sequence). This CDR3 spans 16 amino acids. The V end lost 2 bases, the J end lost 0 bases, and 12 bases lay between the germline ends. In DNA, the CDR3 is TGTGCCAGTAGTATAAATAGGGGAGGAAGCACAGATACGCAGTATTTT. This sequence encodes CASSINRGGSTDTQYF.

The genes are TRBV15 and TRBJ2-3, with 7 bases aligning to TRBD2. CDR1 is LNHNV, CDR2 YYDKDF, per germline (reference sequence). The CDR3 has 16 amino acids. The J segment lost 2 bases and the V segment lost 8 bases, leaving 13 bases of the junction unmatched. The CDR3 is CATRYRAGMNTDTQYF. CDR3 bases: TGTGCCACCCGATACCGAGCGGGGATGAACACAGATACGCAGTATTTT.

This clonotype was seen more than once but under ten times. The chain combines TRBV14 with TRBJ1-2, with 7 bases aligning to TRBD1. The CDR3 spans 14 residues. Germline V gives CDR1 SGHDN, CDR2 FVKESK. Germline trimming cut 3 bases from V and 4 bases from J; bases unmatched to any gene: 5. The CDR3 coding sequence is TGTGCCAGCAGCCAGATTACAGGGGTCTATGGCTACACCTTC. It yields the protein CASSQITGVYGYTF.

This clonotype was picked up a small number of times. Here the CDR3 DNA reads TGTGCCAGCAGCGCCGATCAGGGAGGGCTCCACAATGAGCAGTTCTTC. Translated: CASSADQGGLHNEQFF. This sequence joins TRBV7-9 and TRBJ2-1, with TRBD2 matching over 7 bases. There are 16 residues in the CDR3. Germline assignment: CDR1 SEHNR and CDR2 FQNEAQ (reference sequence). After removal of 5 bases from V and 5 bases from J, the junction contained 12 bases not matched to a gene.

This chain connects TRBV20-1 to TRBJ2-7; the match to TRBD2 covers 10 bases. Per germline, CDR1 DFQATT and CDR2 SNEGSKA (reference sequence). The CDR3 has 16 amino acids. The J segment lost 3 bases and the V segment lost 0 bases, leaving 8 bases of the junction unmatched. Here the CDR3 reads CSARDSSSGGVYEQYF. In DNA form, the CDR3 reads TGCAGTGCTAGAGACTCTTCAAGCGGGGGGGTCTACGAGCAGTACTTC.

In DNA form, the CDR3 reads TGTGCCGGACTGGGGAATCTGGGCACTGAAGCTTTCTTT. It specifies CAGLGNLGTEAFF. The chain employs TRBV2 and TRBJ1-1; D is unclear. The CDR3 covers 13 residues. V was cut by 11 bases and J by 4 bases, with 17 bases left in between. Germline loops: CDR1 SNHLY, CDR2 FYNNEI. The whole variable domain, remainder taken from reference TRBV2 and TRBJ1-1, is EPEVTQTPSHQVTQMGQEVILRCVPISNHLYFYWYRQILGQKVEFLVSFYNNEISEKSEIFDDQFSVERPDGSNFTLKIRSTKLEDSAMYFCAGLGNLGTEAFFGQGTRLTVV.

This clonotype was detected ten times or more. The rearrangement joins TRBV3-1 to TRBJ2-7; no clear D. V gave up 3 bases and J gave up 4 bases, with 19 bases separating them. Per the germline V gene, CDR1 is LGHDT and CDR2 is YNNKEL (reference sequence). The CDR3 runs to 16 residues. This CDR3 reads CASSQGMGQRGYEQYF. DNA for the CDR3: TGTGCCAGCAGCCAGGGGATGGGCCAACGTGGGTACGAGCAGTACTTC.

CDR3 protein: CASSPRVTGLGDTQYF. In nucleotides, the CDR3 is TGTGCCAGCAGCCCCAGAGTGACAGGGTTAGGTGATACGCAGTATTTT. This sequence joins TRBV11-2 and TRBJ2-3; TRBD1 agrees at 7 bases. This CDR3 has 16 amino acids. CDR1 SGHAT and CDR2 FQNNGV come from the germline V gene. V shed 5 bases and J 6 bases; nucleotides not matched to a gene: 14.

This chain links TRBV12-3 or TRBV12-4 with TRBJ2-3, with no clear D. The CDR3 contains 14 residues. Deletions cut 5 bases from V and 0 bases from J, with 9 bases between. Written as DNA, the CDR3 is TGTGCCAGCAGTACCCCTGGTAGCACAGATACGCAGTATTTT. Protein product: CASSTPGSTDTQYF.

This clonotype turned up a few times. V is TRBV6-2 or TRBV6-3 and J is TRBJ1-2; TRBD1 is a possible D gene (6 bases). Germline V gene data show CDR1 as MNHEY and CDR2 as SVGEGT. Trimming pared 4 bases from V and 2 bases from J, leaving 11 bases between. The CDR3 consists of 14 residues. The CDR3 DNA reads TGTGCCAGCAGTTCGACAGGTTGGAACTATGGCTACACCTTC. Its translation is CASSSTGWNYGYTF.

Only a few counts were recorded for this clonotype. The genes are TRBV6-5 and TRBJ2-3; D gene unclear. Germline CDR1 is MNHEY and CDR2 is SVGAGI. This CDR3 comprises 16 residues. Trimming removed 6 bases from V and 0 bases from J, with 16 bases in between. DNA of the CDR3: TGTGCCAGCAGCCGCTCAAGGACCGGAAGCACAGATACGCAGTATTTT. Residues: CASSRSRTGSTDTQYF.

This clonotype was counted only a few times. The rearrangement links TRBV12-3 or TRBV12-4 to TRBJ2-7; TRBD2 aligns across 8 bases. The J segment lost 7 bases and the V segment lost 5 bases, leaving 13 bases of the junction unmatched. The CDR3 contains 15 residues. CDR3 sequence (DNA): TGTGCCAGCAGTCCGTTAGCGGGACTCCCCTCAGAGCAGTACTTC. It translates to CASSPLAGLPSEQYF.

Concerning this clonotype itself: A much larger clone lies one base from this, so it may be a read error. The rearrangement links TRBV7-9 to TRBJ1-1; TRBD1 aligns across 7 bases. Germline lookup yields CDR1 SEHNR and CDR2 FQNEAQ (reference sequence). The J segment lost 5 bases and the V segment lost 5 bases, leaving 2 bases of the junction unmatched. The CDR3 is 12 amino acids. The CDR3 nucleotides are TGTGCCAGCAGCATACAGGGGACTGAAGCTTTCTTT. Its protein is CASSIQGTEAFF.

This clonotype appeared a few times. CDR3 coding DNA: TGTGCCAGCAGTCTAGGGGGTCGGCCTACAGATACGCAGTATTTT. It is translated as CASSLGGRPTDTQYF. The V gene is TRBV12-3 or TRBV12-4, the J gene TRBJ2-3, with D maybe TRBD1 (6 bases). Trimming removed 5 bases from V and 3 bases from J, with 15 bases in between. The CDR3 sequence is 15 residues long.

This clonotype was observed once. The genes are TRBV20-1 and TRBJ2-7, with D tentatively TRBD2 (5 bases). CDR1 is DFQATT, CDR2 SNEGSKA, per germline (reference sequence). V gave up 1 base and J gave up 2 bases, with 12 bases separating them. The CDR3 spans 14 residues. CDR3 sequence: CSARGRITPYEQYF. CDR3 nucleotides: TGCAGTGCTAGAGGGAGGATAACACCCTACGAGCAGTACTTC.

V and J are TRBV28 and TRBJ2-2, with 7 bases matching TRBD1. The CDR3 contains 15 residues. Germline V lookup: CDR1 MDHEN, CDR2 SYDVKM. V trimming: 5 bases; J trimming: 1 base; junction bases outside the gene matches: 4. CDR3 protein: CASSNRQGNTGELFF. CDR3 nucleotides: TGTGCCAGCAGTAATCGACAGGGGAACACCGGGGAGCTGTTTTTT.

This clonotype has more than one count but fewer than ten. In DNA form, the CDR3 reads TGTGCCAGCAGTGTTAGAGGGTCGGACACTGAAGCTTTCTTT. It codes for CASSVRGSDTEAFF. The chain links TRBV2 to TRBJ1-1; no clear D. CDR3 length equals 14 residues. Trimming left V 4 bases short and J 3 bases short, with 12 bases between. Germline CDR1 is SNHLY and CDR2 is FYNNEI.

This clonotype came up a few times. CDR3 in amino acids: CASSQDFYEQYF. The CDR3 bases are TGTGCCAGCAGCCAAGATTTTTACGAGCAGTACTTC. The chain has TRBV3-1 and TRBJ2-7; D gene unclear. CDR3 size: 12 residues. V was shortened by 0 bases and J by 4 bases, with 4 bases between the two germline ends. The germline gives CDR1 LGHDT, CDR2 YNNKEL (reference sequence).